This T cell receptor beta chain was documented in a study of blood T cells in healthy people across ages. Trimming took 5 bases from V and 7 from J, leaving 26 bases between them. Germline V CDR1 and CDR2: PRHDT, FYEKMQ (reference sequence). CDR3 length: 17 residues. The sample holds a few counts of this clonotype. Primed by a sample-barcoded 5' primer and a J-beta primer mix, a second PCR proceeded for roughly 7 to 12 cycles. TCRdb reanalysed the 5' RACE reads using MiXCR and keeps one entry per CDR3 protein. This sample has about a million distinct CDR3 sequences; 30% to 40% occur once, and the top ten carry about 12%.

The rearrangement links TRBV13 to TRBJ1-2; tentatively, D is TRBD1 (6 bases). Material for sequencing was blood. This receptor was identified in a young man in good health. The CDR3 coding sequence is TGTGCCAGCAGCCCCGGACAGCGCCCCGATATGACGGCTGGCTACACCTTC. This encodes CASSPGQRPDMTAGYTF.